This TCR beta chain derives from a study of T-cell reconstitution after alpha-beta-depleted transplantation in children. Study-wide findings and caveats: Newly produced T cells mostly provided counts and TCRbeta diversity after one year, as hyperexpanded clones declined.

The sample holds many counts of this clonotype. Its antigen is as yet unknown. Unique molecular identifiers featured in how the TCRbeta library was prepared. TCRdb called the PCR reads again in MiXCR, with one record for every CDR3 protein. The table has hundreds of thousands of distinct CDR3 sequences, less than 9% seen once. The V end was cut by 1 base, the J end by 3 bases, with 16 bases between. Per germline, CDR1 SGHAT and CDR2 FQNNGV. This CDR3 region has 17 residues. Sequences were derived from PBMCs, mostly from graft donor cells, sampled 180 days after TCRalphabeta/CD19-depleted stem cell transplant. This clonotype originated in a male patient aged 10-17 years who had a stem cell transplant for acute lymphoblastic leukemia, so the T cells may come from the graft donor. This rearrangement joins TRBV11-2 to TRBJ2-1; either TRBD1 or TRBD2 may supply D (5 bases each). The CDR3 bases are TGTGCCAGCAGCTTAGTCCTCCGGGACGGTGACTACAATGAGCAGTTCTTC. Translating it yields CASSLVLRDGDYNEQFF. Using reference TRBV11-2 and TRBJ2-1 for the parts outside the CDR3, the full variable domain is EAGVAQSPRYKIIEKRQSVAFWCNPISGHATLYWYQQILGQGPKLLIQFQNNGVVDDSQLPKDRFSAERLKGVDSTLKIQPAKLEDSAVYLCASSLVLRDGDYNEQFFGPGTRLTVL.